Following are 11 T cell receptor beta chains from one sample sequenced in a study of radiotherapy plus CTLA-4 blockade in lung cancer. Profiled with immunoSEQ multiplex PCR; TCRdb holds only in-frame clones, not every one. The sample comprises about 88,000 clones, around 72% of which are singletons, and around 15% rests with the top ten. The source material was peripheral blood, sampled from a patient treated with radiotherapy plus ipilimumab. These receptor sequences come from a human donor with non-small cell lung cancer that progressed on radiotherapy plus ipilimumab.

This clone was observed a handful of times. This rearrangement joins TRBV7-9 to TRBJ2-1; the D gene is possibly TRBD2 (6 bases). The CDR3 covers 15 residues. Deletions cut 3 bases from V and 6 bases from J, with 15 bases between. Germline V lookup: CDR1 SEHNR, CDR2 FQNEAQ (reference sequence). This CDR3 reads CASSFRLDSGNEQFF. CDR3 nucleotide sequence: TGTGCCAGCAGCTTTAGACTAGACTCGGGCAATGAGCAGTTCTTC.

The chain recombines TRBV5-4 with TRBJ2-7; D gene uncertain. CDR1 is SGHNT, CDR2 YYREEE, per germline (reference sequence). The CDR3 runs 14 residues. V was clipped by 1 base and J by 2 bases, with 10 bases between them. In DNA form, the CDR3 reads TGTGCCAGCAGCTTGAGGACGGCACCCTACGAGCAGTACTTC. Amino acids: CASSLRTAPYEQYF.

The V gene is TRBV28, the J gene TRBJ2-3; tentatively, D is TRBD2 (6 bases). Germline V gene data show CDR1 as MDHEN and CDR2 as SYDVKM. Trimming stripped 11 bases from V and 1 base from J, with 10 bases between. The CDR3 is 12 amino acids. This CDR3 is CASWGGTDTQYF. Written as DNA, the CDR3 is TGTGCCTCGTGGGGGGGCACAGATACGCAGTATTTT.

This chain uses TRBV27 with TRBJ2-1, with 11 bases lining up with TRBD2. The CDR3 is 15 amino acids. The V segment lost 4 bases and the J segment 7 bases; nucleotides outside the gene matches: 6. CDR1 MNHEY and CDR2 SMNVEV come from the germline V gene (reference sequence). The DNA of the CDR3 is TGTGCCAGCAGTTCACTAGCGGGAGCTGTTAATGAGCAGTTCTTC. It yields the protein CASSSLAGAVNEQFF.

This clone came up once. This sequence joins TRBV5-1 and TRBJ1-2; 7 bases agree with TRBD1. This CDR3 region has 14 residues. J lost 2 bases, V lost 4 bases, and 5 bases had no gene match. CDR1 SGHRS and CDR2 YFSETQ come from the germline V gene. The CDR3 coding sequence is TGCGCCAGCAGCGGGCAACAGGGGAACTATGGCTACACCTTC. Translation gives CASSGQQGNYGYTF.

The chain employs TRBV21-1 and TRBJ1-4. TRBV21-1 is reported as a pseudogene. The CDR3 extends over 15 amino acids. CDR3 region: CASSIESGYPSKLFF. The CDR3 bases are TGTGCCAGCAGCATCGAAAGCGGGTACCCGAGCAAACTGTTTTTT.

The V and J genes are TRBV11-3 and TRBJ1-6; 9 bases align to TRBD1. The CDR3 is 15 amino acids. J gave up 9 bases and V 0 bases, and 3 bases lay outside the gene matches. Germline CDR1 SGHNT, CDR2 YENEEA. The CDR3 DNA follows: TGTGCCAGCAGCTTAGATGGGACAGGGAGTTCACCCCTCCACTTT. Its protein is CASSLDGTGSSPLHF.

This chain connects TRBV4-3 to TRBJ1-3, with 8 bases lining up with TRBD1. The CDR3 is made up of 18 amino acids. The V and J ends lost 0 bases and 0 bases, in that order; junction bases with no gene match: 7. Germline CDR1 and CDR2: LGHNA and YSLEER. CDR3 in amino acids: CASSQELGQVSSGNTIYF. The CDR3 bases are TGCGCCAGCAGCCAAGAGTTGGGACAGGTTTCCTCTGGAAACACCATATATTTT.

V is TRBV5-6 and J is TRBJ2-5, with 7 bases identical to TRBD2. The germline CDR1 and CDR2 sequences are SGHDT and YYEEEE. Trimming cost V 3 bases and J 6 bases; bases outside gene matches: 5. The CDR3 covers 13 residues. The chain's CDR3 is CASSSTSKKTQYF. CDR3 bases: TGTGCCAGCAGCTCGACTAGCAAAAAGACCCAGTACTTC.

The chain has TRBV4-2 and TRBJ2-3, with 9 bases aligning to TRBD2. Germline V gives CDR1 LGHNA, CDR2 YNFKEQ. This CDR3 has 16 amino acids. V trimming: 3 bases; J trimming: 1 base; junction bases outside the gene matches: 5. The CDR3 DNA reads TGTGCCAGCAGCCAGGAAATAGCGGGGGGCACAGATACGCAGTATTTT. It translates to CASSQEIAGGTDTQYF.

V gene TRBV6-5 combines with J gene TRBJ2-1, with 9 bases fitting TRBD2. V lost 6 bases and J lost 9; bases outside the gene matches: 9. CDR3 size: 14 residues. CDR1 and CDR2 from the germline V gene are MNHEY and SVGAGI. DNA of the CDR3: TGTGCCAGCAGGAGACTAGCGGACCCTTTTGAGCAGTTCTTC. Its translation is CASRRLADPFEQFF.